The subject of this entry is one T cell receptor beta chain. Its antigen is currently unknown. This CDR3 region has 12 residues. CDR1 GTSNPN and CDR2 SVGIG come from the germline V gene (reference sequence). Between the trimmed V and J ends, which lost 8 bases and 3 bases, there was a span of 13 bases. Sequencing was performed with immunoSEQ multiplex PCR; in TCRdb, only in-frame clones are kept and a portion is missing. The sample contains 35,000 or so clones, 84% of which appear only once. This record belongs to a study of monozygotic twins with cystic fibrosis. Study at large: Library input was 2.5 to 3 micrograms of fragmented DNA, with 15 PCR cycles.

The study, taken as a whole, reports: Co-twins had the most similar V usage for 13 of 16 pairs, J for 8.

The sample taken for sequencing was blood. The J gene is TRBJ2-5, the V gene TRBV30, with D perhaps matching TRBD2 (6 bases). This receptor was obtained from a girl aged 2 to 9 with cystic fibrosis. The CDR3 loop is CAGTGAEETQYF. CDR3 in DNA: TGTGCCGGAACGGGAGCCGAAGAGACCCAGTACTTC. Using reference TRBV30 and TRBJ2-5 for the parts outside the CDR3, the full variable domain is SQTIHQWPATLVQPVGSPLSLECTVEGTSNPNLYWYRQAAGRGLQLLFYSVGIGQISSEVPQNLSASRPQDRQFILSSKKLLLSDSGFYLCAGTGAEETQYFGPGTRLLVL.